Below, 27 T cell receptor beta chains from the same sample are listed, as sequenced in a study of a mutant IDH1 vaccine in newly diagnosed glioma. Time point reported: week 35, safety follow-up. Topical imiquimod accompanied each vaccine dose, which consisted of 300 ug of mutant IDH1 20-mer peptide. The repertoire was sequenced with immunoSEQ multiplex PCR; TCRdb's copy has only in-frame clones and lacks some. The top ten clones hold more than 6.5% of a sample with around 44,000 clones, roughly 80% of them seen once. Their target antigens are unknown. Sequencing was performed on PBMCs, taken from a glioma patient whose treatment included an IDH1 peptide vaccine. These receptors all come from a man in his forties with glioma.

This clone was recorded once. The V gene is TRBV10-1, the J gene TRBJ2-3; D perhaps matches TRBD1 (7 bases). Germline assignment: CDR1 WNHNN and CDR2 SYGVQD (reference sequence). This CDR3 comprises 16 residues. V was trimmed by 3 bases and J by 3 bases, leaving 16 bases between them. CDR3 sequence reads: CASSEGGGGKTDTQYF. The CDR3 bases are TGCGCCAGCAGTGAAGGTGGAGGGGGCAAGACAGATACGCAGTATTTT.

The chain joins TRBV30 to TRBJ2-7; D might be TRBD1 (6 bases). CDR1 is GTSNPN, CDR2 SVGIG, per germline (reference sequence). V lost 1 base and J lost 4, with 14 bases in between. The CDR3 consists of 14 residues. The CDR3 here is CAWSGGPGRYEQYF. The CDR3, as DNA: TGTGCCTGGAGTGGGGGGCCGGGCCGGTACGAGCAGTACTTC.

This clone was detected a few times. The chain recombines TRBV14 with TRBJ2-5; TRBD1 matches at 7 bases. Germline CDR1 reads SGHDN; CDR2 reads FVKESK. The CDR3 totals 14 residues. Trimming took 2 bases from V and 2 from J; bases not matched to a gene: 2. The CDR3: CASSQNRGQETQYF. In DNA, the CDR3 is TGTGCCAGCAGCCAAAACAGGGGTCAAGAGACCCAGTACTTC.

V usage is TRBV5-1 and J usage is TRBJ1-4; TRBD1 is a possible D gene (5 bases). The CDR3 runs to 16 residues. The V gene's germline CDR1 is SGHRS and CDR2 YFSETQ. Deletions cut 4 bases from V and 7 bases from J, with 20 bases between. The CDR3 nucleotides are TGCGCCAGCAGCGTAAGGCCCGGTGGGGACGGTGAAAAACTGTTTTTT. This sequence encodes CASSVRPGGDGEKLFF. The whole variable domain, filled in from reference TRBV5-1 and TRBJ1-4, reads KAGVTQTPRYLIKTRGQQVTLSCSPISGHRSVSWYQQTPGQGLQFLFEYFSETQRNKGNFPGRFSGRQFSNSRSEMNVSTLELGDSALYLCASSVRPGGDGEKLFFGSGTQLSVL.

This clone has just a few counts. The chain carries TRBV5-1 and TRBJ2-7, with 7 bases matching TRBD1. Trimming cost V 0 bases and J 2 bases; bases outside gene matches: 8. Germline assignment: CDR1 SGHRS and CDR2 YFSETQ. The CDR3 consists of 16 residues. This chain's CDR3 is CASSLGHRDRAYEQYF. In DNA form, the CDR3 reads TGCGCCAGCAGCTTGGGGCACCGGGACAGAGCCTACGAGCAGTACTTC.

This chain links TRBV13 with TRBJ2-3; no reliable D call. Germline V lookup: CDR1 PRHDT, CDR2 FYEKMQ (reference sequence). V was shortened by 7 bases and J by 7 bases, with 24 bases between the two germline ends. CDR3 length: 16 residues. CDR3 amino acids: CASTRLVPNPTYTQYF. CDR3 in DNA: TGTGCCAGCACACGACTTGTTCCCAACCCTACTTATACGCAGTATTTT.

The chain couples TRBV2 to TRBJ2-3, with a possible D match to TRBD2 (6 bases). The V end lost 5 bases, the J end lost 1 base, and 10 bases lay between the germline ends. Germline V gene sequence: CDR1 SNHLY, CDR2 FYNNEI. The CDR3 is made up of 14 amino acids. The CDR3 DNA is TGTGCCAGCAGTCCGGGGACTGGCACAGATACGCAGTATTTT. It codes for CASSPGTGTDTQYF.

The chain joins TRBV4-2 to TRBJ1-1; TRBD1 might be the D (6 bases). V was pared by 1 base and J by 4 bases, with 7 bases between. Germline values: CDR1 LGHNA, CDR2 YNFKEQ. This CDR3 contains 13 residues. CDR3 in amino acids: CASSQAGVTEAFF. The CDR3 coding sequence is TGTGCCAGCAGCCAAGCAGGGGTCACTGAAGCTTTCTTT.

The chain has TRBV6-5 and TRBJ2-7; D remains ambiguous. CDR1 and CDR2 (germline): MNHEY, SVGAGI. Trimming left V 5 bases short and J 2 bases short, with 16 bases between. The CDR3 length is 15 residues. The CDR3 spells CASSHGEKNPYEQYF. The CDR3 bases are TGTGCCAGCAGTCACGGCGAGAAAAACCCCTACGAGCAGTACTTC.

The chain carries TRBV10-3 and TRBJ1-5, with TRBD1 as a possible D gene (5 bases). The CDR3 is 18 residues long. Deletions cut 2 bases from V and 0 bases from J, with 17 bases between. The germline gives CDR1 ENHRY, CDR2 SYGVKD. In DNA form, the CDR3 reads TGTGCCATCAGTGAGGGGAGGGCAGGGTATGATAGCAATCAGCCCCAGCATTTT. This encodes CAISEGRAGYDSNQPQHF.

This rearrangement joins TRBV6-6 to TRBJ1-6; 10 nucleotides align to TRBD1. The CDR3 runs 14 residues. Germline CDR1 reads MNHNY; CDR2 reads SVGAGI (reference sequence). CDR3 in amino acids: CVTGTGVYNSPLHF. DNA of the CDR3: TGTGTAACCGGGACAGGGGTATATAATTCACCCCTCCACTTT.

The CDR3: CASSPEPGGIGGYTF. CDR3 nucleotides: TGCGCCAGCAGCCCTGAGCCAGGGGGAATTGGTGGCTACACCTTC. The chain has TRBV5-1 and TRBJ1-2; TRBD1 agrees at 7 bases. This CDR3 comprises 15 residues. The germline V gene has CDR1 SGHRS and CDR2 YFSETQ. J gave up 7 bases and V 4 bases, and 13 bases lay outside the gene matches. Supplemented by reference TRBV5-1 and TRBJ1-2, the full variable domain reads KAGVTQTPRYLIKTRGQQVTLSCSPISGHRSVSWYQQTPGQGLQFLFEYFSETQRNKGNFPGRFSGRQFSNSRSEMNVSTLELGDSALYLCASSPEPGGIGGYTFGSGTRLTVV.

The chain is built from TRBV27 and TRBJ2-7, with 9 bases identical to TRBD2. Trimming took 5 bases from V and 3 from J; bases not matched to a gene: 11. The CDR3 has 16 amino acids. Germline V gives CDR1 MNHEY, CDR2 SMNVEV (reference sequence). Written as DNA, the CDR3 is TGTGCCAGCAGTCACCCGAAGAGCGGGGGGCACTACGAGCAGTACTTC. Translating gives CASSHPKSGGHYEQYF.

The chain recombines TRBV5-1 with TRBJ2-2; no clear D. V lost 0 bases to trimming and J lost 6 bases, with 9 bases between them. Germline values: CDR1 SGHRS, CDR2 YFSETQ. CDR3 length equals 14 residues. The CDR3 region is CASSLGGISGELFF. The CDR3 DNA reads as TGCGCCAGCAGCTTGGGTGGGATCTCCGGGGAGCTGTTTTTT.

CDR3 loop: CASSRRLAGEETQYF. As DNA, the CDR3 is TGTGCCAGCAGCCGGCGACTAGCGGGGGAAGAGACCCAGTACTTC. The V and J genes are TRBV5-4 and TRBJ2-5, with 12 bases matching TRBD2. Germline CDR1 is SGHNT and CDR2 is YYREEE (reference sequence). This CDR3 contains 15 residues. Trimming took 4 bases from V and 3 from J; bases not matched to a gene: 4.

In its sample, this clone was seen a few times. The chain joins TRBV4-2 to TRBJ2-7; 10 positions match TRBD1. The ends lost 4 bases at V and 4 bases at J; junction bases unmatched: 13. This CDR3 spans 17 amino acids. Germline CDR1 LGHNA, CDR2 YNFKEQ. The CDR3 loop is CASSRPERQGARYEQYF. CDR3 DNA: TGTGCCAGCAGCCGACCAGAACGACAGGGGGCAAGGTACGAGCAGTACTTC.

The J gene is TRBJ1-1, the V gene TRBV5-1, with TRBD1 as a possible D gene (5 bases). The CDR3 loop spans 15 amino acids. Germline V gene sequence: CDR1 SGHRS, CDR2 YFSETQ. V was trimmed by 0 bases and J by 11 bases, leaving 20 bases between them. The CDR3: CASSLDRPGSSLAFF. The CDR3 bases are TGCGCCAGCAGCTTGGATCGTCCAGGGAGTTCTCTGGCTTTCTTT.

The V and J genes are TRBV7-2 and TRBJ1-2, with D possibly TRBD1 on 5 matching bases. Per the germline V gene, CDR1 is SGHTA and CDR2 is FQGNSA. The CDR3 loop spans 13 amino acids. Between the trimmed V and J ends, which lost 5 bases and 7 bases, there was a span of 14 bases. The CDR3 DNA reads TGTGCCAGCAGCCCAGACAGAGATAGTGGCTACACCTTC. It translates to CASSPDRDSGYTF. Drawing the rest from reference TRBV7-2 and TRBJ1-2, the complete variable domain is GAGVSQSPSNKVTEKGKDVELRCDPISGHTALYWYRQSLGQGLEFLIYFQGNSAPDKSGLPSDRFSAERTGGSVSTLTIQRTQQEDSAVYLCASSPDRDSGYTFGSGTRLTVV.

CDR3 residues: CASSIGGTGVYGYTF. The DNA for the CDR3 is TGTGCCAGTAGTATAGGGGGAACAGGAGTTTATGGCTACACCTTC. This chain uses TRBV19 with TRBJ1-2, with D perhaps TRBD1 (5 bases). This CDR3 comprises 15 residues. V dropped 1 base and J dropped 5 bases, with 14 bases sitting between them. Germline V gene sequence: CDR1 LNHDA, CDR2 SQIVND (reference sequence).

The J gene is TRBJ1-2, the V gene TRBV7-2; D remains ambiguous. Germline CDR1 reads SGHTA; CDR2 reads FQGNSA. Deletions cut 3 bases from V and 4 bases from J, with 9 bases between. There are 13 residues in the CDR3. The CDR3 reads CASSFGLAYGYTF. Written as DNA, the CDR3 is TGTGCCAGCAGCTTCGGGCTCGCCTATGGCTACACCTTC.

This chain connects TRBV19 to TRBJ2-7, with 9 bases lining up with TRBD2. The V gene end was trimmed by 4 bases and the J gene end by 2 bases; junction bases not matched to a gene: 12. The CDR3 consists of 17 residues. Germline V gene sequence: CDR1 LNHDA, CDR2 SQIVND (reference sequence). The CDR3 DNA sequence: TGTGCCAGTAGTAAACTAGCGGGTCCACCCCCCACCTACGAGCAGTACTTC. Its protein product is CASSKLAGPPPTYEQYF.

This chain uses TRBV5-8 with TRBJ2-7; TRBD2 agrees at 7 bases. From germline, CDR1 is SGHTS and CDR2 YDEGEE. This CDR3 has 13 amino acids. The ends lost 6 bases at V and 5 bases at J; junction bases unmatched: 8. The CDR3 is CASTNRGRHEQYF. CDR3 nucleotides: TGTGCCAGCACCAACCGCGGGAGACACGAGCAGTACTTC.

This clone was observed a few times. The chain employs TRBV2 and TRBJ1-5, with TRBD1 identical over 8 bases. The trim removed 4 bases at V and 3 bases at J, leaving 8 bases unmatched. This CDR3 is built from 16 residues. Germline assignment: CDR1 SNHLY and CDR2 FYNNEI. DNA of the CDR3: TGTGCCAGCAGTGTGTACAGGGGGAATACCAATCAGCCCCAGCATTTT. Protein product: CASSVYRGNTNQPQHF.

The V and J genes are TRBV29-1 and TRBJ1-5, with TRBD1 identical over 10 bases. V trimming: 7 bases; J trimming: 4 bases; junction bases outside the gene matches: 4. Germline V gives CDR1 SQVTM, CDR2 ANQGSEA. The CDR3 is 13 amino acids. CDR3 nucleotides: TGCAGCGCCCGGACAGGGGGGAATCAGCCCCAGCATTTT. Translated, it gives CSARTGGNQPQHF.

The table lists this clone with a few counts. The chain combines TRBV13 with TRBJ1-6; D remains unclear. Looked up from germline, CDR1 is PRHDT and CDR2 is FYEKMQ (reference sequence). CDR3 size: 14 residues. V lost 8 bases and J 4 bases, leaving 12 bases between the germline ends. CDR3 in amino acids: CASAPGRYNSPLHF. The CDR3 DNA sequence: TGTGCCAGCGCACCAGGACGGTATAATTCACCCCTCCACTTT. Looking up the rest from reference TRBV13 and TRBJ1-6 gives the full variable domain: AAGVIQSPRHLIKEKRETATLKCYPIPRHDTVYWYQQGPGQDPQFLISFYEKMQSDKGSIPDRFSAQQFSDYHSELNMSSLELGDSALYFCASAPGRYNSPLHFGNGTRLTVT.

The chain is built from TRBV5-1 and TRBJ1-2; a weak D match, TRBD1 (5 bases). The V end lost 4 bases, the J end lost 2 bases, and 15 bases lay between the germline ends. The CDR3 sequence is 15 residues long. Germline CDR1 is SGHRS and CDR2 is YFSETQ. In DNA form, the CDR3 reads TGCGCCAGCAGCACGGGTCATGGGGGGAACTATGGCTACACCTTC. The encoded protein is CASSTGHGGNYGYTF. The variable domain in full, with the rest retrieved from reference TRBV5-1 and TRBJ1-2, is KAGVTQTPRYLIKTRGQQVTLSCSPISGHRSVSWYQQTPGQGLQFLFEYFSETQRNKGNFPGRFSGRQFSNSRSEMNVSTLELGDSALYLCASSTGHGGNYGYTFGSGTRLTVV.

The CDR3: CASRLGQSSYNEQFF. The CDR3 nucleotides read TGTGCCAGTAGATTAGGACAGAGCTCCTACAATGAGCAGTTCTTC. V usage is TRBV19 and J usage is TRBJ2-1, with a weak D call TRBD1 (6 bases). Germline V gene sequence: CDR1 LNHDA, CDR2 SQIVND (reference sequence). This CDR3 contains 15 residues. Trimming took 6 bases from V and 0 from J, leaving 12 bases between them.